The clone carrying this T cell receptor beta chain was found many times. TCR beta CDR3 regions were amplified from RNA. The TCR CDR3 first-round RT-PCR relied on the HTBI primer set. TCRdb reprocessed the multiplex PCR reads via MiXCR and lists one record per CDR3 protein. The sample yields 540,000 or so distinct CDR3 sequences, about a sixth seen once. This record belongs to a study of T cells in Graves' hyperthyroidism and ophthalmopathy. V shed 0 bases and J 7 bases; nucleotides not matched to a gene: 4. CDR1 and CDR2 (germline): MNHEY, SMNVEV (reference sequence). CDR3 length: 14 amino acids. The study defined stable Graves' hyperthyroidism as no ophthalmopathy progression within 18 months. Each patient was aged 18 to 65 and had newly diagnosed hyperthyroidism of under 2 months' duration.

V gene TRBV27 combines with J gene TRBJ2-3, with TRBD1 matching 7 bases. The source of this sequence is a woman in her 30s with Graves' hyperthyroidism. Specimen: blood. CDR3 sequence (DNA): TGTGCCAGCAGTTTATCGATACAGGGGAATACGCAGTATTTT. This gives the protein CASSLSIQGNTQYF.